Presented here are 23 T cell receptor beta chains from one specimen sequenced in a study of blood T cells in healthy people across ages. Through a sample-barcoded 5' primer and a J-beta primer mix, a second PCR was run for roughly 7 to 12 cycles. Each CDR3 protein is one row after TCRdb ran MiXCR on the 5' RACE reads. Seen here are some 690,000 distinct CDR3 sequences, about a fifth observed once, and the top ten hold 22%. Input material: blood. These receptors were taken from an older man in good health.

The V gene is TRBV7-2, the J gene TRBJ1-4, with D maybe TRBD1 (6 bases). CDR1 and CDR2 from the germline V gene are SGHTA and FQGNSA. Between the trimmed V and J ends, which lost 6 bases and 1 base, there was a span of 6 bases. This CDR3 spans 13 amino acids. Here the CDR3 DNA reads TGTGCCAGCAGGGGACAAACTAATGAAAAACTGTTTTTT. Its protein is CASRGQTNEKLFF.

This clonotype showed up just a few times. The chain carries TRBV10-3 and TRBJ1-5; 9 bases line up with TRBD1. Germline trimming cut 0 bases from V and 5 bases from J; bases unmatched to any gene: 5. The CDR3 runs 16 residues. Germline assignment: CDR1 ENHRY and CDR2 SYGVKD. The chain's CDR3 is CAISESGTGNYQPQHF. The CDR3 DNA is TGTGCCATCAGTGAGTCGGGGACAGGGAATTATCAGCCCCAGCATTTT.

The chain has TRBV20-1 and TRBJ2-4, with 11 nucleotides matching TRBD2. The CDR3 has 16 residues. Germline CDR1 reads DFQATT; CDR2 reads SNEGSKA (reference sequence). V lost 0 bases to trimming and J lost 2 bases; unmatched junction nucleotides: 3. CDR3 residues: CSARETSGAPKNIQYF. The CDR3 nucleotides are TGCAGTGCTAGAGAGACTAGCGGGGCCCCCAAAAACATTCAGTACTTC.

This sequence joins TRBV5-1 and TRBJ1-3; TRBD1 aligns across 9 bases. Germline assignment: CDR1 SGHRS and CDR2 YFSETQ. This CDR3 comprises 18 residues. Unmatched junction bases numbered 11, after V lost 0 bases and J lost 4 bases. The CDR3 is CASSLASPGQGSGNTIYF. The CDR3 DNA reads TGCGCCAGCAGCTTGGCCTCCCCGGGACAGGGATCCGGAAACACCATATATTTT. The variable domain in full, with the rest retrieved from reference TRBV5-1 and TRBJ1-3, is KAGVTQTPRYLIKTRGQQVTLSCSPISGHRSVSWYQQTPGQGLQFLFEYFSETQRNKGNFPGRFSGRQFSNSRSEMNVSTLELGDSALYLCASSLASPGQGSGNTIYFGEGSWLTVV.

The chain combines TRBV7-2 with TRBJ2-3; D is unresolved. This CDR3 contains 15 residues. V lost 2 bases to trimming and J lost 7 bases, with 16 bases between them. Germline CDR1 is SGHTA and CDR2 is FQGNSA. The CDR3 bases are TGTGCCAGCAGCTTACCTGCTGTCCCCAAGAATACGCAGTATTTT. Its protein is CASSLPAVPKNTQYF.

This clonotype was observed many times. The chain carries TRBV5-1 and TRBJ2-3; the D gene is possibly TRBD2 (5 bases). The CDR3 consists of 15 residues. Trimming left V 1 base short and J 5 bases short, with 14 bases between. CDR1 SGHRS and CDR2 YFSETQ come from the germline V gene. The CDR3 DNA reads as TGCGCCAGCAGCTTGATAAGCGGAAAAAGAGATACGCAGTATTTT. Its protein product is CASSLISGKRDTQYF.

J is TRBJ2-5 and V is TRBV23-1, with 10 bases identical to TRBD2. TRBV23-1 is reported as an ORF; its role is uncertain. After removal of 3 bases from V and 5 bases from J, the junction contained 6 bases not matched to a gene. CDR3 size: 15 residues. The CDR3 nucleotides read TGCGCCAGCAGTCAGCCTAGCGGGAGTGGGGAGACCCAGTACTTC. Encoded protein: CASSQPSGSGETQYF.

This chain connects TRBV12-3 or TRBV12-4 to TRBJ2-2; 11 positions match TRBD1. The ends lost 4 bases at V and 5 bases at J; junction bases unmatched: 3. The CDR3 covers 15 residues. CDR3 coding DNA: TGTGCCAGCAGTTCGGACAGGGGGCAAACCGGGGAGCTGTTTTTT. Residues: CASSSDRGQTGELFF.

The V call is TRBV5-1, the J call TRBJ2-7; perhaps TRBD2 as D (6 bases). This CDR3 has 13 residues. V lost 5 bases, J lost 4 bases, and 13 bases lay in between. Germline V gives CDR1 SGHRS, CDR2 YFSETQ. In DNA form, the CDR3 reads TGCGCCAGCAGGTGGGGGGATAAGTACGAGCAGTACTTC. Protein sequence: CASRWGDKYEQYF.

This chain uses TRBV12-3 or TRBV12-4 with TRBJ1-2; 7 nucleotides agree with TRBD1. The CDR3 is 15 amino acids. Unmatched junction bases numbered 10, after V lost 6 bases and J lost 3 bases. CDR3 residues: CASSPNPGQYYGYTF. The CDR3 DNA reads TGTGCCAGCAGCCCCAACCCGGGACAGTACTATGGCTACACCTTC.

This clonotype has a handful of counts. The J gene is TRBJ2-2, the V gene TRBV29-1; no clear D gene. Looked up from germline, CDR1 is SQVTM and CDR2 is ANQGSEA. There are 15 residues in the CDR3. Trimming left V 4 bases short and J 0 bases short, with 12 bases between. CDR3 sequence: CSVAVQETNTGELFF. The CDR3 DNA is TGCAGCGTTGCGGTCCAGGAAACGAACACCGGGGAGCTGTTTTTT.

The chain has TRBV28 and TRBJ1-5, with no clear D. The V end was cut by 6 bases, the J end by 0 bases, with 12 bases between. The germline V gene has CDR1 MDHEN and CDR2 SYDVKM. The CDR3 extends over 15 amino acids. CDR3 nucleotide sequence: TGTGCCAGCAGATCCAGGTTTTATAGCAATCAGCCCCAGCATTTT. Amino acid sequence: CASRSRFYSNQPQHF.

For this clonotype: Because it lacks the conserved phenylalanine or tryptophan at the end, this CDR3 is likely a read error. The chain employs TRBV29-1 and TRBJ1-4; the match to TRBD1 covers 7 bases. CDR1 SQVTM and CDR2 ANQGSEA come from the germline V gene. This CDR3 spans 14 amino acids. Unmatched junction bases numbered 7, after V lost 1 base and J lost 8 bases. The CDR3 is CSVEGRGLNEKLFS. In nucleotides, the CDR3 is TGCAGCGTTGAAGGAAGGGGGCTAAACGAAAAACTGTTTTCT.

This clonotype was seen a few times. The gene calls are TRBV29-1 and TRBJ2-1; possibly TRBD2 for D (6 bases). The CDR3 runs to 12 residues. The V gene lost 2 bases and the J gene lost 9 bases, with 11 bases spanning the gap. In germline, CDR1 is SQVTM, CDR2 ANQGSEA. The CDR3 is CSVESREVEQFF. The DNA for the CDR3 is TGCAGCGTTGAATCCAGGGAGGTTGAGCAGTTCTTC.

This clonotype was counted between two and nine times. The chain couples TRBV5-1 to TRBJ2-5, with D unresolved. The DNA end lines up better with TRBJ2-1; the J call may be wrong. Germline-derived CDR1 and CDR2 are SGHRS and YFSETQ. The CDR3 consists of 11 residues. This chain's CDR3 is CASSLHEEQFF. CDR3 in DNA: TGCGCCAGCAGCTTGCACGAAGAGCAGTTCTTC.

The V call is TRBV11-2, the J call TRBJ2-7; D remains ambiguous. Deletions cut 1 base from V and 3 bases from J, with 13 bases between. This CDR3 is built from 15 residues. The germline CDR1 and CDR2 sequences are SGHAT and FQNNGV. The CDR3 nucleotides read TGTGCCAGCAGCTTAGGCCAGTTCGCCCTCTACGAGCAGTACTTC. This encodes CASSLGQFALYEQYF.

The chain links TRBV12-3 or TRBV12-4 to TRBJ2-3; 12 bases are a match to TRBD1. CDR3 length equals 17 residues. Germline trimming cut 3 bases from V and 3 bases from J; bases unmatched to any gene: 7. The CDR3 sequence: CASSLLPGQGATDTQYF. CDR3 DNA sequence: TGTGCCAGCAGTTTGCTACCGGGACAGGGGGCTACAGATACGCAGTATTTT.

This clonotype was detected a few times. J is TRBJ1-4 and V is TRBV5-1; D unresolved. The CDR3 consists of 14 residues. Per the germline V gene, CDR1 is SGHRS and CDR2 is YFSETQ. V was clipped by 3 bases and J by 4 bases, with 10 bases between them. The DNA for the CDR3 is TGCGCCAGCAGCTACACGGGCCTTAATGAAAAACTGTTTTTT. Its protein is CASSYTGLNEKLFF. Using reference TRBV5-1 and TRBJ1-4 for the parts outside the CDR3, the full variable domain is KAGVTQTPRYLIKTRGQQVTLSCSPISGHRSVSWYQQTPGQGLQFLFEYFSETQRNKGNFPGRFSGRQFSNSRSEMNVSTLELGDSALYLCASSYTGLNEKLFFGSGTQLSVL.

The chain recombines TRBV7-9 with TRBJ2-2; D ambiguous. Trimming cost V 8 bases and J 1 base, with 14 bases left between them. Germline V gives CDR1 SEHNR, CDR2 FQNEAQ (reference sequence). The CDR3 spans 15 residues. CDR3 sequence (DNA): TGTGCCAGCCCCCCAGGCAGACTGAACACCGGGGAGCTGTTTTTT. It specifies CASPPGRLNTGELFF.

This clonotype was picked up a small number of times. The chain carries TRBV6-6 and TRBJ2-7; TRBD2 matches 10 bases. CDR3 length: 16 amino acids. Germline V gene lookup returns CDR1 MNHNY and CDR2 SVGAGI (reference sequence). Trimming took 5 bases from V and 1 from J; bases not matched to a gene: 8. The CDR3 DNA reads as TGTGCCAGCAGTCCTCAGCGGGGGGGCCTTTCCTACGAGCAGTACTTC. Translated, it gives CASSPQRGGLSYEQYF.

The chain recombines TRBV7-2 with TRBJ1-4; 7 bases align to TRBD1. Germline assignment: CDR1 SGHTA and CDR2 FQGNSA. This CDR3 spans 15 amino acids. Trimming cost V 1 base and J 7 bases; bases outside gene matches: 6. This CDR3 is CASSLVTGVGEKLFF. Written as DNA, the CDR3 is TGTGCCAGCAGCTTAGTAACAGGGGTCGGTGAAAAACTGTTTTTT.

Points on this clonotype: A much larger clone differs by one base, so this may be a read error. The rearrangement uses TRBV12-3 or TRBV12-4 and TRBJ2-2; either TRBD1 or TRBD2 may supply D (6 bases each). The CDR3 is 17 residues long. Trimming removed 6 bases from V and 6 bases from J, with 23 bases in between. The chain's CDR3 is CASSSRGWGASPGELFF. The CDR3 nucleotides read TGTGCCAGCAGCAGCCGCGGTTGGGGGGCCAGCCCCGGGGAGCTGTTTTTT.

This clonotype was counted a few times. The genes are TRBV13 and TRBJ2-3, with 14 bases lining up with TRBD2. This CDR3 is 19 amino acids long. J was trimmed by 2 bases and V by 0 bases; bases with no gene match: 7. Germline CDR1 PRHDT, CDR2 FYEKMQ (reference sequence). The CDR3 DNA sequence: TGTGCCAGCAGCTTAGGCACCAGACTAGCGGGGGGGCCCACAGATACGCAGTATTTT. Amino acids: CASSLGTRLAGGPTDTQYF.